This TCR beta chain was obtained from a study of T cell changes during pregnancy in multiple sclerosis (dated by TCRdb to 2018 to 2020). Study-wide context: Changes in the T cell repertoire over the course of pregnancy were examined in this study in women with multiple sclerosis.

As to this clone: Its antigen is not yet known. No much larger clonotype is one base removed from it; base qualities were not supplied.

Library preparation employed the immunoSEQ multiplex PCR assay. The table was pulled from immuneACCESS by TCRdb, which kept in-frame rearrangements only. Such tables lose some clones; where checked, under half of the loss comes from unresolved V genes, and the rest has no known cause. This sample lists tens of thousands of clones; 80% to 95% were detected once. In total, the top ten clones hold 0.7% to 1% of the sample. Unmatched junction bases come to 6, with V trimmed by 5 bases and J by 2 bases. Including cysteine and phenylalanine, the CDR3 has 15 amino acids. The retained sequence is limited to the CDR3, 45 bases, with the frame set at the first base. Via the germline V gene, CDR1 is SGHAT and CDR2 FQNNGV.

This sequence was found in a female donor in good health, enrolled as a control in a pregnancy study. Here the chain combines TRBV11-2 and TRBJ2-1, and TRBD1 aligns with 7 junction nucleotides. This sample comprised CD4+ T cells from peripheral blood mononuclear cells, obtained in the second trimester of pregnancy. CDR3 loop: CASSLDRAAYNEQFF. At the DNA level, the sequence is TGTGCCAGCAGCCTCGACAGGGCCGCCTACAATGAGCAGTTCTTC. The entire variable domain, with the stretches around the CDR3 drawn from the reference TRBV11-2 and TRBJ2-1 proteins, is EAGVAQSPRYKIIEKRQSVAFWCNPISGHATLYWYQQILGQGPKLLIQFQNNGVVDDSQLPKDRFSAERLKGVDSTLKIQPAKLEDSAVYLCASSLDRAAYNEQFFGPGTRLTVL.